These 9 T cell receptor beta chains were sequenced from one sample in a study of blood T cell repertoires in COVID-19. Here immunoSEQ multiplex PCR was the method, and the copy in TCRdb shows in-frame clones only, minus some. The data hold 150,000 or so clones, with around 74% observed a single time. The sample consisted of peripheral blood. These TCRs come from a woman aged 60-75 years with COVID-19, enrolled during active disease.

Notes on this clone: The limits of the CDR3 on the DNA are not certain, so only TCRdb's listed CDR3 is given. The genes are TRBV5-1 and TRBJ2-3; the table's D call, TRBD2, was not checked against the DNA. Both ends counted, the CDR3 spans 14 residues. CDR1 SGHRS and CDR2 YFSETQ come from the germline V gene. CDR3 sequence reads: CASSPVFGEGTQYF.

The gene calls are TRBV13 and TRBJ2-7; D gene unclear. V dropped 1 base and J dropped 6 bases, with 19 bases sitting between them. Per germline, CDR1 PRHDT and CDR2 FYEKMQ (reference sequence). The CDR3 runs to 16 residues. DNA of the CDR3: TGTGCCAGCAGCTTAGTTGGGCCCAGCCACCTCTCCGAGCAGTACTTC. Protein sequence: CASSLVGPSHLSEQYF. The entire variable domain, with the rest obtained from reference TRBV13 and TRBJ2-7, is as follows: AAGVIQSPRHLIKEKRETATLKCYPIPRHDTVYWYQQGPGQDPQFLISFYEKMQSDKGSIPDRFSAQQFSDYHSELNMSSLELGDSALYFCASSLVGPSHLSEQYFGPGTRLTVT.

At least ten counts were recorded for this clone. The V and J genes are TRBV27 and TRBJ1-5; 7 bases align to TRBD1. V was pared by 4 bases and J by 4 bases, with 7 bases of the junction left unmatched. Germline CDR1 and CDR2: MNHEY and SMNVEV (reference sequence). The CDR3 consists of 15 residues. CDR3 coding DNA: TGTGCCAGCAGTTCGCGGACAGGAAGAAATCAGCCCCAGCATTTT. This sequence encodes CASSSRTGRNQPQHF.

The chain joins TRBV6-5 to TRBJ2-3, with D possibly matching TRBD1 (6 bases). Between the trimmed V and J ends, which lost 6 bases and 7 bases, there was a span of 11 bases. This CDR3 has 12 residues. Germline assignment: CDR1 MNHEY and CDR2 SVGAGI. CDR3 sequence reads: CASSIRGHTQYF. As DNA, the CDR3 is TGTGCCAGCAGCATCAGGGGCCATACGCAGTATTTT.

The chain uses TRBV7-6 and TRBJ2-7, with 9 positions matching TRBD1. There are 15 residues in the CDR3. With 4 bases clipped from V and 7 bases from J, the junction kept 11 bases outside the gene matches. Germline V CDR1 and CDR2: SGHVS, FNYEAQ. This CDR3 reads CASSSSDRGSGEQYV. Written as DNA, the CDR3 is TGTGCCAGCAGCTCCTCCGACAGGGGGAGTGGAGAGCAGTACGTC.

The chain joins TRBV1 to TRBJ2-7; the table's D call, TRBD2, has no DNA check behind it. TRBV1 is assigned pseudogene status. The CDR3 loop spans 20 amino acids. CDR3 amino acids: CTSSQVVASGGPKVSYEQYV. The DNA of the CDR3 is TGCACCAGCAGCCAAGTAGTAGCTAGCGGGGGGCCAAAGGTTTCCTACGAGCAGTACGTC.

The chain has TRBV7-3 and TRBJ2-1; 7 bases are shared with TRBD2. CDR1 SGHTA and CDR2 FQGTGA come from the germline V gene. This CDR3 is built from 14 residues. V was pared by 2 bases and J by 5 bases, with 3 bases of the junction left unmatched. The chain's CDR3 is CASSLGEGNNEQFF. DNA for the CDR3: TGTGCCAGCAGCTTAGGGGAGGGGAACAATGAGCAGTTCTTC.

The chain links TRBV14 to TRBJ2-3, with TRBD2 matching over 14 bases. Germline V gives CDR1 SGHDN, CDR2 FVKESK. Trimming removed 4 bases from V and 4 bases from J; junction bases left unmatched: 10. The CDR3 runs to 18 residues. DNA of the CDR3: TGTGCCAGCAGCCCACGACTAGCGGGGGGGCCGGGGGCAGATACGCAGTATTTT. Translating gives CASSPRLAGGPGADTQYF.

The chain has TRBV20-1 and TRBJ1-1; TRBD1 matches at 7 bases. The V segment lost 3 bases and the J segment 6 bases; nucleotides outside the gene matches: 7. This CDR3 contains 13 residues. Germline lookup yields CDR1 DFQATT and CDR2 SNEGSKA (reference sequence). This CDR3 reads CSASRQGIAEAFF. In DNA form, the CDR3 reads TGCAGTGCTAGTAGACAGGGTATTGCTGAAGCTTTCTTT.